Listed below are T cell receptor beta chains from one sample, sequenced in a study of T cell repertoires in cytomegalovirus infection. TCRdb re-called the reads through MiXCR, storing one row per CDR3 protein. The data hold about 490,000 distinct CDR3 sequences, with approximately 15% observed a single time. Sequenced: CD8+ T cells from PBMCs. Receptor source: a human donor in good health (CMV status not recorded). Some clones in this sample may be carry-over from other donors' samples. The CDR3 runs from the conserved cysteine through the conserved F or W. The order of the fields is V gene, D gene, J gene, clone size, CDR3 protein, CDR3 DNA. The D gene is left open where the match is weak. Clone size is not always given. Where it is, it says once, few, many or a class for expanded clones.

v_call: TRBV2; d_call: TRBD1; j_call: TRBJ2-1; clone_size: NA; cdr3_aa: CASSSDRKAGYEQFF; cdr3_nt: TGTGCCAGCAGTTCGGACAGGAAGGCCGGCTATGAGCAGTTCTTC
v_call: TRBV15; d_call: TRBD1; j_call: TRBJ1-2; clone_size: many; cdr3_aa: CATSIRTGPNYGYTF; cdr3_nt: TGTGCCACCAGCATCCGGACAGGGCCTAACTATGGCTACACCTTC
v_call: TRBV19; d_call: NA; j_call: TRBJ2-1; clone_size: few; cdr3_aa: CASSNPGTTVNEQFF; cdr3_nt: TGTGCCAGTAGTAACCCCGGGACAACTGTCAATGAGCAGTTCTTC
v_call: TRBV20-1; d_call: TRBD2; j_call: TRBJ2-1; clone_size: NA; cdr3_aa: CSAPVPGLAAYNEQFF; cdr3_nt: TGCAGTGCTCCAGTACCGGGACTAGCGGCTTACAATGAGCAGTTCTTC
v_call: TRBV24-1; d_call: TRBD1; j_call: TRBJ1-2; clone_size: NA; cdr3_aa: CATSEGQGFGYTF; cdr3_nt: TGTGCCACCAGTGAGGGACAGGGCTTTGGCTACACCTTC
v_call: TRBV9; d_call: TRBD2; j_call: TRBJ2-2; clone_size: many; cdr3_aa: CASSSPIGRTNTGELFF; cdr3_nt: TGTGCCAGCAGCTCCCCGATCGGGAGGACGAACACCGGGGAGCTGTTTTTT
v_call: TRBV19; d_call: TRBD1; j_call: TRBJ1-1; clone_size: many; cdr3_aa: CASSETGEHTEAFF; cdr3_nt: TGTGCCAGTAGTGAGACAGGGGAACACACTGAAGCTTTCTTT
v_call: TRBV7-2; d_call: NA; j_call: TRBJ2-1; clone_size: many; cdr3_aa: CASSSPRGKHNEQFF; cdr3_nt: TGTGCCAGCAGCTCCCCCAGGGGAAAGCACAATGAGCAGTTCTTC
v_call: TRBV19; d_call: NA; j_call: TRBJ1-4; clone_size: few; cdr3_aa: CASSIVWREKLFF; cdr3_nt: TGTGCCAGTAGTATCGTCTGGCGTGAAAAACTGTTTTTT
v_call: TRBV24-1; d_call: NA; j_call: TRBJ1-2; clone_size: few; cdr3_aa: CATSDLMGDGYTF; cdr3_nt: TGTGCCACCAGTGATTTGATGGGGGACGGCTACACCTTC
v_call: TRBV28; d_call: NA; j_call: TRBJ1-5; clone_size: many; cdr3_aa: CASSFGRINQPQHF; cdr3_nt: TGTGCCAGCAGTTTCGGACGGATCAATCAGCCCCAGCATTTT
v_call: TRBV27; d_call: NA; j_call: TRBJ2-5; clone_size: NA; cdr3_aa: CASSWGLDIETQYF; cdr3_nt: TGTGCCAGCAGTTGGGGTCTTGATATAGAGACCCAGTACTTC
v_call: TRBV5-5; d_call: NA; j_call: TRBJ2-7; clone_size: NA; cdr3_aa: CASSPLGEQYF; cdr3_nt: TGTGCCAGCAGCCCTCTTGGCGAGCAGTACTTC
v_call: TRBV27; d_call: NA; j_call: TRBJ2-7; clone_size: many; cdr3_aa: CASSLGQGPYEQYF; cdr3_nt: TGTGCCAGCAGCTTAGGGCAGGGACCCTACGAGCAGTACTTC
v_call: TRBV6-4; d_call: TRBD1; j_call: TRBJ2-7; clone_size: many; cdr3_aa: CARGGQIPEDEQYF; cdr3_nt: TGTGCCAGAGGGGGACAGATCCCTGAGGACGAGCAGTACTTC
v_call: TRBV14; d_call: NA; j_call: TRBJ1-5; clone_size: NA; cdr3_aa: CASSQYEGPRWAQHF; cdr3_nt: TGTGCCAGCAGCCAATACGAAGGGCCTCGGTGGGCCCAGCATTTT
v_call: TRBV5-1; d_call: TRBD1; j_call: TRBJ2-3; clone_size: NA; cdr3_aa: CASSLGTGEDTQYF; cdr3_nt: TGCGCCAGCAGCTTAGGGACAGGGGAAGATACGCAGTATTTT
v_call: TRBV29-1; d_call: NA; j_call: TRBJ1-1; clone_size: few; cdr3_aa: CSVEENTEAFF; cdr3_nt: TGCAGCGTGGAGGAGAACACTGAAGCTTTCTTT
v_call: TRBV28; d_call: NA; j_call: TRBJ2-5; clone_size: NA; cdr3_aa: CASSLWEVSGIETQYF; cdr3_nt: TGTGCCAGCAGTTTGTGGGAAGTTAGCGGTATAGAGACCCAGTACTTC
v_call: TRBV19; d_call: TRBD2; j_call: TRBJ2-3; clone_size: few; cdr3_aa: CASSRTSGRNTQYF; cdr3_nt: TGTGCCAGTAGTAGGACTAGCGGGAGGAATACGCAGTATTTT